Each of the 31 T cell receptor beta chains below was sequenced from the same sample in a study of T cell changes during pregnancy in multiple sclerosis. Assay used: immunoSEQ multiplex PCR; TCRdb lists only in-frame clones, some missing. The profile shows approximately 83,000 clones, around 93% of them singletons. The sequences come from peripheral blood, collected in the first trimester of pregnancy. The receptors were sampled from a female donor with multiple sclerosis, enrolled in a pregnancy study.

The rearrangement links TRBV5-6 to TRBJ2-7; tentative D call: TRBD2 (6 bases). The CDR3 is 15 residues long. CDR1 SGHDT and CDR2 YYEEEE come from the germline V gene. V lost 1 base and J 6 bases, leaving 17 bases between the germline ends. The CDR3 bases are TGTGCCAGCAGCTTGTGGAGGGGCGCCCCGGGCGAGCAGTACTTC. Translated, it gives CASSLWRGAPGEQYF.

This sequence joins TRBV9 and TRBJ2-2; D not certain. This CDR3 contains 16 residues. Per the germline V gene, CDR1 is SGDLS and CDR2 is YYNGEE. Trimming left V 0 bases short and J 0 bases short, with 9 bases between. The CDR3 bases are TGTGCCAGCAGCGTAGGTTCCACTGCGAACACCGGGGAGCTGTTTTTT. It is translated as CASSVGSTANTGELFF. Full variable domain (remainder filled in from reference TRBV9 and TRBJ2-2): DSGVTQTPKHLITATGQRVTLRCSPRSGDLSVYWYQQSLDQGLQFLIQYYNGEERAKGNILERFSAQQFPDLHSELNLSSLELGDSALYFCASSVGSTANTGELFFGEGSRLTVL.

The CDR3 bases are TGTGCCAGTACCAATACGAGGAGGCAGGAGTCGGCCCAGCATTTT. It specifies CASTNTRRQESAQHF. The chain carries TRBV19 and TRBJ1-5; D is undetermined. Germline CDR1 reads LNHDA; CDR2 reads SQIVND (reference sequence). V was shortened by 7 bases and J by 11 bases, with 24 bases between the two germline ends. The CDR3 consists of 15 residues.

This chain connects TRBV2 to TRBJ1-1, with no clear D. V lost 3 bases, J lost 5 bases, and 13 bases lay in between. The germline V gene encodes CDR1 SNHLY and CDR2 FYNNEI. CDR3 length: 14 amino acids. CDR3 sequence: CASSEEGEFTEAFF. CDR3 nucleotide sequence: TGTGCCAGCAGTGAGGAGGGCGAATTTACTGAAGCTTTCTTT. Drawing the rest from reference TRBV2 and TRBJ1-1, the complete variable domain is EPEVTQTPSHQVTQMGQEVILRCVPISNHLYFYWYRQILGQKVEFLVSFYNNEISEKSEIFDDQFSVERPDGSNFTLKIRSTKLEDSAMYFCASSEEGEFTEAFFGQGTRLTVV.

The chain combines TRBV30 with TRBJ1-5; D is unclear. The CDR3 spans 14 residues. Trimming took 2 bases from V and 7 from J, leaving 15 bases between them. Germline V gene data show CDR1 as GTSNPN and CDR2 as SVGIG (reference sequence). CDR3 bases: TGTGCCTGGAGTAAAGTGAACCAGGCCCAGCCCCAGCATTTT. Residues: CAWSKVNQAQPQHF.

The chain couples TRBV11-2 to TRBJ2-5; perhaps TRBD1 as D (5 bases). Germline lookup yields CDR1 SGHAT and CDR2 FQNNGV. The V end lost 7 bases, the J end lost 2 bases, and 5 bases lay between the germline ends. There are 11 residues in the CDR3. CDR3: CASTGQETQYF. The CDR3 coding sequence is TGTGCCAGCACAGGGCAAGAGACCCAGTACTTC.

The V gene is TRBV13, the J gene TRBJ2-5; 7 bases line up with TRBD1. Germline-derived CDR1 and CDR2 are PRHDT and FYEKMQ (reference sequence). V was pared by 8 bases and J by 3 bases, with 6 bases of the junction left unmatched. This CDR3 comprises 13 residues. The CDR3 DNA reads TGTGCCAGCTGGAGAACAGGGGAAGAGACCCAGTACTTC. This sequence encodes CASWRTGEETQYF.

V gene TRBV4-2 combines with J gene TRBJ2-3; D uncertain. The CDR3 consists of 12 residues. CDR1 and CDR2 (germline): LGHNA, YNFKEQ. V lost 0 bases, J lost 8 bases, and 6 bases lay in between. The CDR3 region has the DNA TGTGCCAGCAGCCAAGATACAAGTACGCAGTATTTT. As protein: CASSQDTSTQYF.

The chain uses TRBV10-3 and TRBJ1-2, with D perhaps matching TRBD1 (6 bases). V lost 2 bases and J lost 3, with 13 bases in between. This CDR3 region has 15 residues. The germline CDR1 and CDR2 sequences are ENHRY and SYGVKD. CDR3 region: CAISEVVNRDYGYTF. As DNA, the CDR3 is TGTGCCATCAGTGAGGTAGTTAACAGGGACTATGGCTACACCTTC.

This chain connects TRBV7-8 to TRBJ2-2; 8 nucleotides agree with TRBD2. CDR1 and CDR2 from the germline V gene are SGHVS and FQNEAQ. The CDR3 is 15 amino acids. V lost 5 bases, J lost 2 bases, and 4 bases stayed unmatched. CDR3 amino acids: CASSRLASNTGELFF. CDR3 sequence (DNA): TGTGCCAGCAGCCGACTAGCGTCTAACACCGGGGAGCTGTTTTTT.

The genes are TRBV6-1 and TRBJ1-2; possibly TRBD1 for D (5 bases). This CDR3 has 13 residues. From germline, CDR1 is MNHNS and CDR2 SASEGT. With 6 bases removed from V and 7 bases from J, the gap between germline ends came to 15 bases. CDR3 sequence reads: CASSEQVAPGYTF. CDR3 in DNA: TGTGCCAGCAGCGAACAGGTGGCCCCTGGCTACACCTTC.

V is TRBV5-1 and J is TRBJ2-5, with TRBD1 identical over 9 bases. The V and J ends lost 4 bases and 4 bases, in that order; junction bases with no gene match: 2. CDR3 size: 13 residues. Germline lookup yields CDR1 SGHRS and CDR2 YFSETQ. The CDR3 sequence is CASSRGQGETQYF. In DNA, the CDR3 is TGCGCCAGCAGCAGGGGACAGGGAGAGACCCAGTACTTC.

The chain couples TRBV6-7 to TRBJ1-2; D is unresolved. TRBV6-7 counts as an open reading frame of uncertain function. The CDR3 is made up of 10 amino acids. Deletions cut 6 bases from V and 8 bases from J, with 7 bases between. CDR3 sequence: CASRRLGYTF. CDR3 coding DNA: TGTGCCAGCAGGCGACTGGGCTACACCTTC.

The CDR3 DNA is TGCGCCAGCAGCTTTGAGGGAAACACTGAAGCTTTCTTT. The encoded protein is CASSFEGNTEAFF. This chain uses TRBV5-1 with TRBJ1-1; D is uncertain. CDR3 length: 13 amino acids. Germline V lookup: CDR1 SGHRS, CDR2 YFSETQ. Trimming took off 2 bases at V and 2 bases at J, with 7 bases between the two ends.

This chain connects TRBV11-2 to TRBJ2-3, with 9 nucleotides matching TRBD1. This CDR3 is 16 amino acids long. Germline V CDR1 and CDR2: SGHAT, FQNNGV. V was clipped by 5 bases and J by 4 bases; unmatched bases: 10. The CDR3, as DNA: TGTGCCAGCAGCACCTACAGGGGGCACCCTGCAGATACGCAGTATTTT. Its protein is CASSTYRGHPADTQYF.

This chain joins TRBV4-2 and TRBJ2-3; the match to TRBD2 covers 9 bases. The CDR3 length is 17 residues. The germline V gene has CDR1 LGHNA and CDR2 YNFKEQ. V trimming: 3 bases; J trimming: 4 bases; junction bases outside the gene matches: 11. In nucleotides, the CDR3 is TGTGCCAGCAGCCAGGACCAAGCGGGGGGCCGCGCAGATACGCAGTATTTT. This encodes CASSQDQAGGRADTQYF.

This clone appeared a few times. V gene TRBV27 combines with J gene TRBJ1-6; TRBD1 matches 12 bases. This CDR3 is built from 17 residues. Germline assignment: CDR1 MNHEY and CDR2 SMNVEV (reference sequence). V lost 2 bases and J lost 6; bases outside the gene matches: 5. This CDR3 is CASSLMGQGASNSPLHF. The CDR3 DNA sequence: TGTGCCAGCAGTTTAATGGGACAGGGGGCAAGTAATTCACCCCTCCACTTT.

Only one count was recorded for this clone. This sequence joins TRBV27 and TRBJ1-2; TRBD1 is a possible D gene (6 bases). Looked up from germline, CDR1 is MNHEY and CDR2 is SMNVEV (reference sequence). This CDR3 comprises 13 residues. Deletions cut 1 base from V and 8 bases from J, with 11 bases between. CDR3 coding DNA: TGTGCCAGCAGTTTATTTACAGGGTACGGCTACACCTTC. Translation gives CASSLFTGYGYTF.

On this clone: The sample contains more than one DNA sequence encoding this CDR3. CDR3 region: CASSLRENTEAFF. CDR3 nucleotides: TGTGCCAGCAGCTTAAGAGAGAACACTGAAGCTTTCTTT. The rearrangement uses TRBV7-9 and TRBJ1-1; D not resolved. Looked up from germline, CDR1 is SEHNR and CDR2 is FQNEAQ (reference sequence). CDR3 length: 13 amino acids. Trimming pared 2 bases from V and 1 base from J, leaving 5 bases between.

The chain has TRBV28 and TRBJ2-4; TRBD2 matches 11 bases. There are 15 residues in the CDR3. The ends lost 4 bases at V and 6 bases at J; junction bases unmatched: 5. The V gene's germline CDR1 is MDHEN and CDR2 SYDVKM. Here the CDR3 reads CASSSPGTSGNIQYF. CDR3 DNA: TGTGCCAGCAGTTCGCCGGGGACTAGCGGAAACATTCAGTACTTC.

This chain links TRBV2 with TRBJ1-5; no clear D gene. V was shortened by 1 base and J by 4 bases, with 8 bases between the two germline ends. Germline V CDR1 and CDR2: SNHLY, FYNNEI. This CDR3 has 14 residues. CDR3 sequence: CASSEGRENQPQHF. The CDR3 coding sequence is TGTGCCAGCAGTGAAGGTCGGGAAAATCAGCCCCAGCATTTT. The full variable domain, completed using reference TRBV2 and TRBJ1-5, is EPEVTQTPSHQVTQMGQEVILRCVPISNHLYFYWYRQILGQKVEFLVSFYNNEISEKSEIFDDQFSVERPDGSNFTLKIRSTKLEDSAMYFCASSEGRENQPQHFGDGTRLSIL.

This sequence joins TRBV18 and TRBJ1-1; 8 bases line up with TRBD1. This CDR3 has 15 amino acids. Germline CDR1 is KGHSH and CDR2 is LQKENI. With 4 bases clipped from V and 1 base from J, the junction kept 5 bases outside the gene matches. The CDR3 bases are TGTGCCAGCTCACGTGCGACAGGGGCGAACACTGAAGCTTTCTTT. This sequence encodes CASSRATGANTEAFF.

V usage is TRBV6-5 and J usage is TRBJ2-7, with TRBD2 identical over 7 bases. The germline gives CDR1 MNHEY, CDR2 SVGAGI. The junction had 8 bases not matched to a gene; V was cut back by 2 bases and J by 1 base. CDR3 length: 16 amino acids. CDR3 loop: CASSYRRLGGSYEQYF. CDR3 coding DNA: TGTGCCAGCAGTTACCGGAGGTTGGGGGGGTCCTACGAGCAGTACTTC.

This CDR3 reads CASSLVAGGLRETQYF. CDR3 nucleotides: TGTGCCAGCAGCTTGGTGGCGGGGGGGCTTCGGGAGACCCAGTACTTC. This sequence joins TRBV7-3 and TRBJ2-5; 9 positions agree with TRBD2. Germline CDR1 SGHTA, CDR2 FQGTGA. CDR3 length: 16 amino acids. V shed 3 bases, J shed 5 bases, and the junction held 10 bases outside the gene matches.

V usage is TRBV18 and J usage is TRBJ1-1; D is perhaps TRBD1 (6 bases). Germline CDR1 reads KGHSH; CDR2 reads LQKENI. The germline V and J ends were trimmed by 1 base and 1 base, with 10 bases remaining between them. The CDR3 contains 15 residues. CDR3 residues: CASSPLPGANTEAFF. The DNA for the CDR3 is TGTGCCAGCTCACCACTCCCAGGGGCGAACACTGAAGCTTTCTTT.

V and J are TRBV6-5 and TRBJ1-6, with D unclear. Trimming took off 2 bases at V and 14 bases at J, with 10 bases between the two ends. The CDR3 is made up of 12 amino acids. Germline CDR1 is MNHEY and CDR2 is SVGAGI. The CDR3 DNA follows: TGTGCCAGCAGTTACGCAGGCGCGACCCTCCACTTT. Translated, it gives CASSYAGATLHF.

The rearrangement links TRBV20-1 to TRBJ2-3; D remains ambiguous. Between the trimmed V and J ends, which lost 3 bases and 14 bases, there was a span of 6 bases. Germline-derived CDR1 and CDR2 are DFQATT and SNEGSKA (reference sequence). The CDR3 has 8 residues. This CDR3 reads CSASPRYF. For the CDR3, the DNA is TGCAGTGCTAGCCCGCGGTATTTT.

The rearrangement links TRBV7-3 to TRBJ2-7; TRBD1 aligns across 7 bases. Trimming at V came to 3 bases and at J to 0 bases, leaving 5 bases not matched to a gene. CDR1 and CDR2 (germline): SGHTA, FQGTGA. The CDR3 length is 15 residues. The CDR3 here is CASSLGGTASYEQYF. CDR3 DNA: TGTGCCAGCAGCTTGGGTGGGACAGCCTCCTACGAGCAGTACTTC.

The chain has TRBV6-5 and TRBJ2-5; D unresolved. Germline-derived CDR1 and CDR2 are MNHEY and SVGAGI. This CDR3 has 12 amino acids. Trimming removed 4 bases from V and 1 base from J, with 4 bases in between. The chain's CDR3 is CASSSFQETQYF. The CDR3 coding sequence is TGTGCCAGCAGTTCCTTCCAAGAGACCCAGTACTTC.

The chain has TRBV5-1 and TRBJ1-6; 10 nucleotides align to TRBD1. Germline V gene lookup returns CDR1 SGHRS and CDR2 YFSETQ. CDR3 length: 16 amino acids. Losses at the gene ends were 0 bases for V and 10 bases for J; bases not matched to a gene: 7. CDR3 in amino acids: CASSLETGGSKSPLHF. The CDR3 DNA is TGCGCCAGCAGCTTGGAGACAGGGGGCTCGAAGTCACCCCTCCACTTT. The complete variable domain, with remaining parts taken from reference TRBV5-1 and TRBJ1-6, reads KAGVTQTPRYLIKTRGQQVTLSCSPISGHRSVSWYQQTPGQGLQFLFEYFSETQRNKGNFPGRFSGRQFSNSRSEMNVSTLELGDSALYLCASSLETGGSKSPLHFGNGTRLTVT.

The CDR3: CASSRRDSNYNEQFF. The CDR3 nucleotides are TGTGCCAGCAGCCGCCGGGACAGCAACTACAATGAGCAGTTCTTC. This chain links TRBV5-4 with TRBJ2-1; 7 nucleotides align to TRBD1. This CDR3 contains 15 residues. J gave up 3 bases and V 4 bases, and 7 bases lay outside the gene matches. CDR1 is SGHNT, CDR2 YYREEE, per germline (reference sequence).